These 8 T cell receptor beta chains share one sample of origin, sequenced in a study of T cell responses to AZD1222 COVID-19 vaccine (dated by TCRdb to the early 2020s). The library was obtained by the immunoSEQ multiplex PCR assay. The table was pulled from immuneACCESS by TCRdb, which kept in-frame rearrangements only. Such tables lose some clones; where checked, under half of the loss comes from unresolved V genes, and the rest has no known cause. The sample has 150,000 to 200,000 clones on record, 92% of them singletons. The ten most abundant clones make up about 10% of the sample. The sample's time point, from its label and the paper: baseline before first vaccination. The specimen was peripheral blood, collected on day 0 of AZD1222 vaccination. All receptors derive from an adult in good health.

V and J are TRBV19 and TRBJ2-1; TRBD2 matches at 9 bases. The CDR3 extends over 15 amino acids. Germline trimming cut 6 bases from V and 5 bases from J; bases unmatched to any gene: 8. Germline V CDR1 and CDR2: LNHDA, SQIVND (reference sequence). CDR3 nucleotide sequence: TGTGCCAGTAGACTAGCTAGCGGGATAAACAATGAGCAGTTCTTC. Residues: CASRLASGINNEQFF.

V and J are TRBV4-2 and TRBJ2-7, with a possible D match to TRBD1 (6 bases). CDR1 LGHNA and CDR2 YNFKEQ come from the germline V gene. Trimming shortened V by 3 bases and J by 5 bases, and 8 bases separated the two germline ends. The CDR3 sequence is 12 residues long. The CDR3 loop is CASSQGADEQYF. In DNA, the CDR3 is TGTGCCAGCAGCCAGGGGGCCGACGAGCAGTACTTC.

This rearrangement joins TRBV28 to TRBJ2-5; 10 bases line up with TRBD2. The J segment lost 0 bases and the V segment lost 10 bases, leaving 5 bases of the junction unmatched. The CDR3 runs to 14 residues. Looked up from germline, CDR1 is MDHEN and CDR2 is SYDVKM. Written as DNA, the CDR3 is TGTGCCATCGCTAGCGGGGGTAACCAAGAGACCCAGTACTTC. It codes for CAIASGGNQETQYF.

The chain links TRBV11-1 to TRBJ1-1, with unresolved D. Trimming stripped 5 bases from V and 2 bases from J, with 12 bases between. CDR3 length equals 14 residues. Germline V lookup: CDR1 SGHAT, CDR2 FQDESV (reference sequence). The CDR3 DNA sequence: TGTGCCAGCAGCCCAGAGGTCGCTAACACTGAAGCTTTCTTT. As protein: CASSPEVANTEAFF.

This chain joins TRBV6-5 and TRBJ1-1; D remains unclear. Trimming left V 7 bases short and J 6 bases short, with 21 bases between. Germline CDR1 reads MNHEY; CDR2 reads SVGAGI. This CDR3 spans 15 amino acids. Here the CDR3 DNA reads TGTGCCAGCACCCCCGCCCCGATAGGGAAGGCTGAAGCTTTCTTT. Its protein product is CASTPAPIGKAEAFF.

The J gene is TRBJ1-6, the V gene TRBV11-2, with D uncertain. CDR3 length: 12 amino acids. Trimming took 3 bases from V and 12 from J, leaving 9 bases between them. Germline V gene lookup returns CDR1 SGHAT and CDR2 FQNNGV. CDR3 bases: TGTGCCAGCAGCTTTTCGGGTCGACCCCTCCACTTT. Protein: CASSFSGRPLHF.

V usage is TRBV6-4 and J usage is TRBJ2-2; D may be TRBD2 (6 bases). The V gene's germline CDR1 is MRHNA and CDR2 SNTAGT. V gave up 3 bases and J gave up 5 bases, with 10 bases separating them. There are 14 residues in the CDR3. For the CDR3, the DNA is TGTGCCAGCAGTGAGGGGGGTGAAACCGGGGAGCTGTTTTTT. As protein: CASSEGGETGELFF.

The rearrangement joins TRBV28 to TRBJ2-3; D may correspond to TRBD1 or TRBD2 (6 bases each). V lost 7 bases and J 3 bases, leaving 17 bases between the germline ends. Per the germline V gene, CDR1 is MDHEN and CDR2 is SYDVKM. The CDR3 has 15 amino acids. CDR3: CASKLPGASTDTQYF. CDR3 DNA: TGTGCCAGCAAGTTACCGGGGGCTAGTACAGATACGCAGTATTTT.